These 7 T cell receptor beta chains were sequenced from one sample in a study of tumor-infiltrating lymphocytes in primary liver carcinoma. Synthesis of TCR beta cDNA was carried out from 450 to 650 ng total RNA with a constant-region primer. For TCR beta, libraries were produced by three nested multiplex PCR rounds using slightly modified ARM-PCR. Two initial PCR rounds of about 11 cycles each paired TRBV1-TRBV30 forward primers with a C-beta reverse primer. In TCRdb, the multiplex PCR reads were re-called with MiXCR into one record per CDR3 protein. The table includes 310,000 or so distinct CDR3 sequences, 50% to 75% detected once. For blood RNA, unsorted whole blood served as the source, and germline DNA was extracted too. The sequenced material came from peripheral blood. These receptors were obtained from a woman in her 30s with primary liver carcinoma and hepatitis B virus infection.

This clonotype appeared many times. This sequence joins TRBV6-1 and TRBJ2-7; the match to TRBD1 covers 7 bases. The length of the CDR3 is 14 residues. The V segment lost 5 bases and the J segment 5 bases; nucleotides outside the gene matches: 9. Germline V gene data show CDR1 as MNHNS and CDR2 as SASEGT. DNA of the CDR3: TGTGCCAGCAGTAAGCGGTCGGACAGGAACGAGCAGTACTTC. This translates into CASSKRSDRNEQYF.

Concerning this clonotype itself: A junction end diverges from the germline sequence, so it may reflect a read error. The chain recombines TRBV11-1 with TRBJ2-1; no reliable D call. CDR1 is SGHAT, CDR2 FQDESV, per germline (reference sequence). The CDR3 has 19 amino acids. The CDR3 loop reads CASSPRLAATAHTHNKQFF. DNA for the CDR3: TGTGCCAGCAGCCCGCGATTAGCCGCGACTGCACACACACACAATAAGCAGTTCTTC.

A note on this clonotype: This may arise from a read error, as a much more abundant clone is one base away. The J gene is TRBJ2-6, the V gene TRBV4-1; 9 nucleotides agree with TRBD1. CDR1 and CDR2 from the germline V gene are MGHRA and YSYEKL. The CDR3 contains 14 residues. CDR3 sequence: CASSDRGRANVLIF. The CDR3 bases are TGCGCCAGCAGCGACAGGGGGAGGGCCAACGTCCTGATTTTC.

A remark on this clonotype: Just one base apart from a much larger clone, this may be a read error. The rearrangement uses TRBV11-2 and TRBJ1-5; tentatively, D is TRBD1 (5 bases). The CDR3 length is 13 residues. The germline V gene has CDR1 SGHAT and CDR2 FQNNGV. The CDR3 sequence is CACSPGTLLPQHF. CDR3 nucleotide sequence: TGTGCCTGCAGCCCGGGGACCCTTCTGCCCCAGCATTTT.

This clonotype showed up many times. The chain has TRBV11-2 and TRBJ2-1; TRBD2 aligns across 9 bases. Germline V gene sequence: CDR1 SGHAT, CDR2 FQNNGV. The CDR3 has 15 amino acids. The J segment lost 6 bases and the V segment lost 3 bases, leaving 6 bases of the junction unmatched. In nucleotides, the CDR3 is TGTGCCAGCAGCTTCGGAGCGGGAGGTTTCAATGAGCAGTTCTTC. This codes for CASSFGAGGFNEQFF.

Regarding this clonotype: A read error may explain this, as a much larger clone is one base away. The genes are TRBV6-2 or TRBV6-3 and TRBJ2-3; D unresolved. The CDR3 is 12 amino acids. Per germline, CDR1 MNHEY and CDR2 SVGEGT. Trimming took 6 bases from V and 2 from J, leaving 6 bases between them. The DNA of the CDR3 is TGTGCCAGCAGATCTAACACAGATACGCAGTATTTT. Translated, it gives CASRSNTDTQYF.

Written as DNA, the CDR3 is TGCGCCAGCGGGAGGGGTGATGATAGCTCTGGAAACACCATATATTTT. Protein product: CASGRGDDSSGNTIYF. The V call is TRBV10-2, the J call TRBJ1-3, with D perhaps TRBD1 (5 bases). Germline CDR1 WSHSY, CDR2 SAAADI. Trimming left V 8 bases short and J 0 bases short, with 17 bases between. CDR3 length: 16 residues.